Presented here are 14 T cell receptor beta chains from one specimen sequenced in a study of T cells in Graves' hyperthyroidism and ophthalmopathy. Template material for amplifying TCR beta CDR3 regions consisted of RNA transcripts. The HTBI set primed first-round TCR CDR3 RT-PCR. MiXCR, run by TCRdb on the multiplex PCR reads, gives a single entry per CDR3 protein. This table holds fewer than 700,000 distinct CDR3 sequences, roughly 15% found once. The sample taken for sequencing was blood. The receptors here all came from a woman in her twenties or thirties with Graves' hyperthyroidism.

There are a few counts of this clonotype. The V call is TRBV19, the J call TRBJ2-3, with unresolved D. CDR1 is LNHDA, CDR2 SQIVND, per germline (reference sequence). This CDR3 spans 14 amino acids. The ends were cut back, 2 bases at V and 6 bases at J, with 12 bases in the middle. CDR3 sequence (DNA): TGTGCCAGTAGTATAACCGTTCTAGGGGATACGCAGTATTTT. Its translation is CASSITVLGDTQYF.

This clonotype was found a few times. The chain has TRBV27 and TRBJ2-3; possibly TRBD2 for D (6 bases). Germline lookup yields CDR1 MNHEY and CDR2 SMNVEV (reference sequence). The CDR3 length is 14 residues. Trimming took 2 bases from V and 4 from J, leaving 10 bases between them. Here the CDR3 reads CASSLAGFADTQYF. CDR3 nucleotides: TGTGCCAGCAGTTTAGCGGGGTTTGCAGATACGCAGTATTTT.

The rearrangement links TRBV5-8 to TRBJ2-7; perhaps TRBD1 as D (5 bases). The CDR3 runs to 15 residues. V lost 4 bases and J 2 bases, leaving 16 bases between the germline ends. Germline CDR1 and CDR2: SGHTS and YDEGEE. CDR3 sequence reads: CASSRRRASPYEQYF. The CDR3 DNA is TGTGCCAGCAGCCGACGCAGGGCTTCCCCCTACGAGCAGTACTTC.

The chain uses TRBV9 and TRBJ1-4; D not certain. Trimming removed 3 bases at V and 0 bases at J, with 12 bases between. The CDR3 runs to 16 residues. Germline values: CDR1 SGDLS, CDR2 YYNGEE. In DNA, the CDR3 is TGTGCCAGCAGCGCTCGGGCCGCTACAACTAATGAAAAACTGTTTTTT. This gives the protein CASSARAATTNEKLFF.

This clonotype was counted between two and nine times. The chain uses TRBV29-1 and TRBJ1-1; TRBD1 agrees at 7 bases. The CDR3 has 11 residues. Per the germline V gene, CDR1 is SQVTM and CDR2 is ANQGSEA. Trimming took 5 bases from V and 6 from J; bases not matched to a gene: 3. CDR3 sequence (DNA): TGCAGCGTTTACAGGGGTTCTGAAGCTTTCTTT. Amino acid sequence: CSVYRGSEAFF.

This chain links TRBV20-1 with TRBJ2-5; the match to TRBD2 covers 7 bases. J gave up 5 bases and V 3 bases, and 15 bases lay outside the gene matches. The CDR3 spans 16 residues. Per the germline V gene, CDR1 is DFQATT and CDR2 is SNEGSKA (reference sequence). This chain's CDR3 is CSASPVMGEGEETQYF. The CDR3 bases are TGCAGTGCTAGCCCGGTCATGGGGGAGGGAGAGGAGACCCAGTACTTC.

This clonotype was recorded at least ten times. The rearrangement links TRBV7-2 to TRBJ2-1; D perhaps matches TRBD2 (5 bases). The V gene lost 1 base and the J gene lost 10 bases, with 20 bases spanning the gap. Germline CDR1 reads SGHTA; CDR2 reads FQGNSA. The CDR3 length is 16 residues. The CDR3 DNA reads TGTGCCAGCAGCTTAGTAGGAACCGACTACACGCGGGAGCAGTTCTTC. Protein: CASSLVGTDYTREQFF.

This clonotype was seen repeatedly, ten times or more. The chain carries TRBV20-1 and TRBJ1-2; no reliable D call. The CDR3 has 11 amino acids. V gave up 3 bases and J gave up 4 bases, with 6 bases separating them. From germline, CDR1 is DFQATT and CDR2 SNEGSKA (reference sequence). Written as DNA, the CDR3 is TGCAGTGCTAGGCCGTCCTATGGCTACACCTTC. It is translated as CSARPSYGYTF.

Here the CDR3 DNA reads TGTGCCAGCAGCGCGTCGGACAGGGACATCTACGAGCAGTACTTC. Translating gives CASSASDRDIYEQYF. V gene TRBV5-8 combines with J gene TRBJ2-7; 8 positions match TRBD1. The V and J ends lost 4 bases and 3 bases, in that order; junction bases with no gene match: 9. Germline lookup yields CDR1 SGHTS and CDR2 YDEGEE. This CDR3 contains 15 residues.

The V call is TRBV12-3 or TRBV12-4, the J call TRBJ2-1, with D unresolved. The ends were cut back, 3 bases at V and 9 bases at J, with 6 bases in the middle. The CDR3 is made up of 11 amino acids. CDR3 protein: CASSFVSEQFF. The DNA for the CDR3 is TGTGCCAGCAGTTTTGTTTCTGAGCAGTTCTTC.

CDR3 sequence: CASSQGLAGVSGELFF. The CDR3 DNA is TGTGCCAGCAGCCAAGGACTAGCGGGAGTTAGCGGGGAGCTGTTTTTT. V is TRBV3-1 and J is TRBJ2-2, with TRBD2 matching over 12 bases. In germline, CDR1 is LGHDT, CDR2 YNNKEL (reference sequence). Trimming at V came to 1 base and at J to 7 bases, leaving 4 bases not matched to a gene. This CDR3 has 16 amino acids.

The V and J genes are TRBV19 and TRBJ2-3; TRBD2 matches 7 bases. V gave up 8 bases and J gave up 4 bases; unmatched junction bases: 9. The germline CDR1 and CDR2 sequences are LNHDA and SQIVND (reference sequence). The CDR3 runs 14 residues. The CDR3 nucleotides read TGTGCCAGTCGGGGAGGGAGGACGCCAGATACGCAGTATTTT. It is translated as CASRGGRTPDTQYF.

This chain links TRBV4-1 with TRBJ2-3, with 8 positions matching TRBD2. CDR1 MGHRA and CDR2 YSYEKL come from the germline V gene. Losses at the gene ends were 4 bases for V and 3 bases for J; bases not matched to a gene: 15. The CDR3 sequence is 18 residues long. The CDR3 reads CASSLSPRLALGTDTQYF. The CDR3 nucleotides read TGCGCCAGCAGCCTATCTCCTAGACTAGCGCTAGGGACAGATACGCAGTATTTT.

This clonotype was seen a handful of times. The chain employs TRBV5-1 and TRBJ2-7; D possibly uses TRBD1 or TRBD2 (5 bases each). Trimming cost V 4 bases and J 1 base, with 9 bases left between them. Germline V gene lookup returns CDR1 SGHRS and CDR2 YFSETQ. The CDR3 has 13 amino acids. CDR3 amino acids: CASSVEGSYEQYF. The CDR3 bases are TGCGCCAGCAGCGTCGAGGGGTCCTACGAGCAGTACTTC.